These 19 T cell receptor beta chains were all obtained from the same sample, sequenced in a study of blood T cell repertoires in COVID-19. The repertoire was sequenced with immunoSEQ multiplex PCR; TCRdb's copy has only in-frame clones and lacks some. The table lists 180,000 or so clones, around 83% of them singletons. Sequencing was done on a sample of PBMCs or T cells enriched from blood (not recorded which). All receptors derive from a man in his fifties who had recovered from COVID-19.

In this sample, this clone turned up once. The V and J genes are TRBV5-1 and TRBJ2-7; 8 nucleotides line up with TRBD2. Germline CDR1 is SGHRS and CDR2 is YFSETQ. The V and J ends lost 4 bases and 12 bases, in that order; junction bases with no gene match: 21. This CDR3 has 16 amino acids. CDR3 nucleotides: TGCGCCAGCAGCAAATCAGCGGGGGCCGCTCCGCCTCCTCGGTACTTC. Its protein is CASSKSAGAAPPPRYF. Variable domain in full (rest from reference TRBV5-1 and TRBJ2-7): KAGVTQTPRYLIKTRGQQVTLSCSPISGHRSVSWYQQTPGQGLQFLFEYFSETQRNKGNFPGRFSGRQFSNSRSEMNVSTLELGDSALYLCASSKSAGAAPPPRYFGPGTRLTVT.

This chain joins TRBV2 and TRBJ1-4, with D possibly being TRBD1 (5 bases). The CDR3 is 13 residues long. The V and J ends lost 5 bases and 8 bases respectively, with 12 bases between them. CDR1 is SNHLY, CDR2 FYNNEI, per germline. CDR3 bases: TGTGCCAGCAGTATAGGGGCCGCCGAAAAACTGTTTTTT. This encodes CASSIGAAEKLFF. The full variable domain, with the rest looked up from reference TRBV2 and TRBJ1-4, is EPEVTQTPSHQVTQMGQEVILRCVPISNHLYFYWYRQILGQKVEFLVSFYNNEISEKSEIFDDQFSVERPDGSNFTLKIRSTKLEDSAMYFCASSIGAAEKLFFGSGTQLSVL.

The genes are TRBV18 and TRBJ1-1, with D tentatively TRBD1 (6 bases). V was cut by 3 bases and J by 11 bases, with 19 bases left in between. Per the germline V gene, CDR1 is KGHSH and CDR2 is LQKENI. This CDR3 region has 14 residues. CDR3 sequence (DNA): TGTGCCAGCTCACCCCCACCAGTGGGGGCTTATGCTTTCTTT. Its protein product is CASSPPPVGAYAFF.

The CDR3 nucleotides read TGTGCCAGCAGCTCAGATTCTTCTCGATATGGCTACACCTTC. As protein: CASSSDSSRYGYTF. V gene TRBV5-6 combines with J gene TRBJ1-2; D unclear. Germline V CDR1 and CDR2: SGHDT, YYEEEE. V was shortened by 3 bases and J by 5 bases, with 14 bases between the two germline ends. CDR3 length: 14 amino acids.

The rearrangement uses TRBV6-5 and TRBJ2-5, with TRBD2 matching 8 bases. The germline V gene has CDR1 MNHEY and CDR2 SVGAGI. The junction had 4 bases not matched to a gene; V was cut back by 7 bases and J by 3 bases. The CDR3 loop spans 13 amino acids. CDR3 in amino acids: CASKGLDKETQYF. The DNA for the CDR3 is TGTGCCAGCAAGGGACTAGACAAAGAGACCCAGTACTTC.

The gene calls are TRBV28 and TRBJ2-7; tentatively, D is TRBD1 (6 bases). Looked up from germline, CDR1 is MDHEN and CDR2 is SYDVKM. Trimming cost V 7 bases and J 5 bases, with 12 bases left between them. CDR3 length: 12 amino acids. The CDR3 is CASTDRPHEQYF. The CDR3 DNA reads as TGTGCCAGCACCGACAGGCCCCACGAGCAGTACTTC.

The rearrangement uses TRBV5-1 and TRBJ2-1, with 9 positions matching TRBD1. Germline-derived CDR1 and CDR2 are SGHRS and YFSETQ. With 2 bases clipped from V and 3 bases from J, the junction kept 9 bases outside the gene matches. The CDR3 covers 17 residues. The CDR3 bases are TGCGCCAGCAGCTTAAAGGCCGGGACAGGGAGCTACAATGAGCAGTTCTTC. Translating gives CASSLKAGTGSYNEQFF.

The CDR3, as DNA: TGTGCCAGCAGTGATCCCGGGACTAGCGGGGTCGATGAGCAGTTCTTC. It translates to CASSDPGTSGVDEQFF. The rearrangement uses TRBV2 and TRBJ2-1; 13 bases agree with TRBD2. Germline V gives CDR1 SNHLY, CDR2 FYNNEI. Unmatched junction bases numbered 7, after V lost 3 bases and J lost 8 bases. The CDR3 has 16 amino acids.

This sequence joins TRBV2 and TRBJ1-4; weak D call: TRBD1 (5 bases). Trimming removed 8 bases at V and 0 bases at J, with 16 bases between. Germline CDR1 reads SNHLY; CDR2 reads FYNNEI. The CDR3 runs to 16 residues. The CDR3 DNA sequence: TGTGCCAGCGGAGGGGCAGGACTTGCAACTAATGAAAAACTGTTTTTT. It yields the protein CASGGAGLATNEKLFF. Together with reference TRBV2 and TRBJ1-4, the CDR3 gives the full variable domain: EPEVTQTPSHQVTQMGQEVILRCVPISNHLYFYWYRQILGQKVEFLVSFYNNEISEKSEIFDDQFSVERPDGSNFTLKIRSTKLEDSAMYFCASGGAGLATNEKLFFGSGTQLSVL.

CDR3 amino acids: CASSRITGTGETFTYEQYF. CDR3 in DNA: TGTGCCAGCAGTCGGATCACCGGGACAGGGGAAACTTTCACCTACGAGCAGTACTTC. This sequence joins TRBV27 and TRBJ2-7; TRBD1 matches at 10 bases. Germline V CDR1 and CDR2: MNHEY, SMNVEV (reference sequence). The CDR3 totals 19 residues. V dropped 5 bases and J dropped 2; count of bases not matched to a gene: 18.

The table lists this clone with a few counts. This chain joins TRBV19 and TRBJ2-7; TRBD1 aligns across 7 bases. V shed 9 bases and J 3 bases; nucleotides not matched to a gene: 8. The CDR3 has 13 residues. Germline V gene data show CDR1 as LNHDA and CDR2 as SQIVND (reference sequence). The CDR3 sequence: CARNEGADYEQYF. The DNA of the CDR3 is TGTGCCAGGAACGAGGGGGCTGACTACGAGCAGTACTTC.

The gene calls are TRBV19 and TRBJ2-4; D is perhaps TRBD1 (6 bases). The germline V gene has CDR1 LNHDA and CDR2 SQIVND (reference sequence). This CDR3 spans 15 amino acids. Between the trimmed V and J ends, which lost 3 bases and 2 bases, there was a span of 11 bases. CDR3 nucleotide sequence: TGTGCCAGTAGTATGGTGAGGGGGTCCAAAAACATTCAGTACTTC. Translated: CASSMVRGSKNIQYF.

This sequence joins TRBV10-1 and TRBJ2-1, with 9 nucleotides matching TRBD2. The V and J ends lost 2 bases and 13 bases, in that order; junction bases with no gene match: 6. CDR1 and CDR2 from the germline V gene are WNHNN and SYGVQD (reference sequence). The CDR3 has 13 amino acids. This chain's CDR3 is CASSETRTSDQFF. For the CDR3, the DNA is TGCGCCAGCAGTGAGACGCGGACTAGCGACCAGTTCTTC.

This clone came up once. The rearrangement links TRBV10-2 to TRBJ2-3; 7 bases agree with TRBD2. Trimming at V came to 2 bases and at J to 7 bases, leaving 12 bases not matched to a gene. CDR3 length equals 16 residues. Germline V gene data show CDR1 as WSHSY and CDR2 as SAAADI. The CDR3 sequence: CASSEGPRTRTHTQYF. CDR3 DNA: TGCGCCAGCAGTGAGGGCCCCCGGACTAGAACGCATACGCAGTATTTT.

This clone has just one count. The chain links TRBV7-3 to TRBJ2-2, with 8 bases that match TRBD2. The germline CDR1 and CDR2 sequences are SGHTA and FQGTGA. CDR3 size: 16 residues. V shed 1 base and J 3 bases; nucleotides not matched to a gene: 4. The CDR3 DNA reads as TGTGCCAGCAGCTTAAGAGCGGGGGTTGACACCGGGGAGCTGTTTTTT. It specifies CASSLRAGVDTGELFF.

J is TRBJ2-3 and V is TRBV13; 10 bases align to TRBD2. Germline loops: CDR1 PRHDT, CDR2 FYEKMQ (reference sequence). Losses at the gene ends were 0 bases for V and 0 bases for J; bases not matched to a gene: 3. The CDR3 consists of 17 residues. CDR3 loop: CASSLGLAGESTDTQYF. Written as DNA, the CDR3 is TGTGCCAGCAGCTTAGGGCTAGCGGGGGAGAGCACAGATACGCAGTATTTT.

The V gene is TRBV5-1, the J gene TRBJ2-1, with TRBD2 identical over 10 bases. The CDR3 has 16 residues. With 1 base clipped from V and 2 bases from J, the junction kept 3 bases outside the gene matches. Germline-derived CDR1 and CDR2 are SGHRS and YFSETQ. The CDR3 protein is CASSLPSGGTYNEQFF. The CDR3 DNA is TGCGCCAGCAGCTTGCCTAGCGGGGGAACCTACAATGAGCAGTTCTTC.

The V and J genes are TRBV19 and TRBJ1-2, with 11 bases aligning to TRBD1. CDR3 length equals 15 residues. Germline CDR1 LNHDA, CDR2 SQIVND (reference sequence). V shed 5 bases and J 3 bases; nucleotides not matched to a gene: 5. CDR3 bases: TGTGCCAGTAGTTGGAGGACAGGGGGCGACTATGGCTACACCTTC. It specifies CASSWRTGGDYGYTF.

This chain joins TRBV10-1 and TRBJ2-2; no reliable D call. The CDR3 covers 12 residues. V was shortened by 3 bases and J by 3 bases, with 2 bases between the two germline ends. The germline gives CDR1 WNHNN, CDR2 SYGVQD (reference sequence). The CDR3 protein is CASSDYTGELFF. The CDR3 DNA follows: TGCGCCAGCAGTGACTACACCGGGGAGCTGTTTTTT.